This paragraph reports one TCR beta chain. What it binds is unknown. TCRdb re-called the 5' RACE reads; one entry per CDR3 protein, DNA not given. The clone table shows almost 450,000 distinct CDR3 sequences, with the ten largest holding 7.3%. This specimen comes from a study of T cells expressing NK-cell markers. At the level of the study: HCMV seropositivity characterized most of the eight sequenced donors, and seronegativity one.

Study-level points and caveats: Dominant NKG2C+ clonotype frequencies of about 1.0-8% of CD8+ T cells were measured in 5 or 6 donors. In four donors, dominant clonotypes made up 28.3-60.1% of CD3+CD56-NKG2C+ cells.

This receptor was obtained from a woman aged 18 to 75 in good health. The sequenced material came from blood T cells: a sorted CD56 or NKG2C T cell subset, CD4+ or CD8+ T cells, or bulk PBMC T cells (not recorded which).

CDR3 residues: CASSETSGSRTGELFF. The chain has TRBV28 and TRBJ2-2; TCRdb's D gene call, TRBD2, goes unchecked for lack of DNA. The CDR3 runs 16 residues. Per germline, CDR1 MDHEN and CDR2 SYDVKM.